The 10 T cell receptor beta chains below all came from one sample that was sequenced in a study of cytomegalovirus exposure and HLA in healthy donors. PCR amplification relied on 60 Vbeta primers (plus 13 Jbeta primers). Assay: immunoSEQ multiplex PCR; the TCRdb copy retains only in-frame clones and omits some. The data show roughly 86,000 clones, roughly 80% seen once. Sample: PBMCs. The receptors come from a man aged 45 to 65 in good health and CMV-seropositive.

The V call is TRBV5-1, the J call TRBJ2-7, with 9 bases that match TRBD1. V lost 5 bases to trimming and J lost 1 base; unmatched junction nucleotides: 4. The CDR3 runs to 14 residues. The V gene's germline CDR1 is SGHRS and CDR2 YFSETQ. CDR3 nucleotide sequence: TGCGCCAGCAGATCCGGGACAGGGTCCTACGAGCAGTACTTC. This codes for CASRSGTGSYEQYF.

This clone was observed once. The junction and the germline gene differ at one end; a read error may be behind it. The chain carries TRBV6-1 and TRBJ1-2; D is ambiguous. This CDR3 spans 13 amino acids. The germline V gene encodes CDR1 MNHNS and CDR2 SASEGT. This chain's CDR3 is CASSEASNYGYPF. The CDR3 coding sequence is TGTGCCAGCAGTGAAGCAAGTAACTATGGCTACCCCTTC.

The rearrangement links TRBV6-5 to TRBJ1-1; D gene ambiguous. The germline V and J ends were trimmed by 4 bases and 5 bases, with 11 bases remaining between them. Germline V gives CDR1 MNHEY, CDR2 SVGAGI. The CDR3 sequence is 13 residues long. The CDR3 sequence: CASSSQTGTEAFF. CDR3 sequence (DNA): TGTGCCAGCAGTTCCCAAACCGGGACTGAAGCTTTCTTT.

A single count supports this clone. This CDR3 reads CASSQSRGVAETQYF. The CDR3 nucleotides read TGTGCCAGCAGCCAATCCAGGGGGGTTGCGGAGACCCAGTACTTC. The chain uses TRBV16 and TRBJ2-5; tentatively, D is TRBD1 (7 bases). V gave up 0 bases and J gave up 5 bases, with 13 bases separating them. The germline V gene encodes CDR1 KGHSY and CDR2 FQNENV. The length of the CDR3 is 15 residues.

The chain links TRBV7-9 to TRBJ1-3; D gene ambiguous. The germline CDR1 and CDR2 sequences are SEHNR and FQNEAQ (reference sequence). The CDR3 has 15 residues. V was cut by 6 bases and J by 0 bases, with 12 bases left in between. CDR3 sequence: CASRNSGSSGNTIYF. In DNA form, the CDR3 reads TGTGCCAGCAGGAATTCGGGGAGCTCTGGAAACACCATATATTTT. Full variable domain (rest looked up from reference TRBV7-9 and TRBJ1-3): DTGVSQNPRHKITKRGQNVTFRCDPISEHNRLYWYRQTLGQGPEFLTYFQNEAQLEKSRLLSDRFSAERPKGSFSTLEIQRTEQGDSAMYLCASRNSGSSGNTIYFGEGSWLTVV.

This clone was seen more than once but under ten times. The chain recombines TRBV5-1 with TRBJ1-1; no reliable D call. The CDR3 length is 13 residues. Trimming pared 4 bases from V and 0 bases from J, leaving 7 bases between. Germline values: CDR1 SGHRS, CDR2 YFSETQ. The CDR3 DNA is TGCGCCAGCAGCCCAGACATGAACACTGAAGCTTTCTTT. It codes for CASSPDMNTEAFF. The full variable domain, completed using reference TRBV5-1 and TRBJ1-1, is KAGVTQTPRYLIKTRGQQVTLSCSPISGHRSVSWYQQTPGQGLQFLFEYFSETQRNKGNFPGRFSGRQFSNSRSEMNVSTLELGDSALYLCASSPDMNTEAFFGQGTRLTVV.

The chain couples TRBV7-2 to TRBJ1-5; tentatively, D is TRBD1 (5 bases). The germline gives CDR1 SGHTA, CDR2 FQGNSA. The V end was cut by 5 bases, the J end by 3 bases, with 17 bases between. The CDR3 has 16 amino acids. The CDR3 nucleotides read TGTGCCAGCAGCCTGGTTTCTGTGACAGACAATCAGCCCCAGCATTTT. Translated, it gives CASSLVSVTDNQPQHF. Based on the CDR3 plus reference TRBV7-2 and TRBJ1-5, the full variable domain is GAGVSQSPSNKVTEKGKDVELRCDPISGHTALYWYRQSLGQGLEFLIYFQGNSAPDKSGLPSDRFSAERTGGSVSTLTIQRTQQEDSAVYLCASSLVSVTDNQPQHFGDGTRLSIL.

The J gene is TRBJ1-2, the V gene TRBV28; 9 bases line up with TRBD1. The CDR3 is 14 amino acids. In germline, CDR1 is MDHEN, CDR2 SYDVKM. The V and J ends lost 5 bases and 8 bases, in that order; junction bases with no gene match: 9. The CDR3 region has the DNA TGTGCCAGCAGTGTTCCGGGACAGGGAAAAGGCTACACCTTC. Translated, it gives CASSVPGQGKGYTF.

The chain combines TRBV7-2 with TRBJ1-5, with 7 nucleotides matching TRBD1. V lost 1 base and J lost 3; bases outside the gene matches: 3. The CDR3 loop spans 15 amino acids. The germline CDR1 and CDR2 sequences are SGHTA and FQGNSA. The CDR3 protein is CASSLETGFNQPQHF. The CDR3 region has the DNA TGTGCCAGCAGCTTAGAGACAGGGTTCAATCAGCCCCAGCATTTT.

The rearrangement links TRBV7-9 to TRBJ1-1; 7 nucleotides align to TRBD1. Germline V gene data show CDR1 as SEHNR and CDR2 as FQNEAQ (reference sequence). The trim removed 5 bases at V and 1 base at J, leaving 7 bases unmatched. The CDR3 has 15 residues. This chain's CDR3 is CASSPRQGPNTEAFF. The CDR3 region has the DNA TGTGCCAGCAGCCCGAGACAGGGACCGAACACTGAAGCTTTCTTT.